These 5 T cell receptor beta chains were all obtained from the same sample, sequenced in a study of a mutant IDH1 vaccine in newly diagnosed glioma. No antigen has been assigned to these receptors. The sample's time point: week 11, during vaccination. Mutant IDH1 20-mer peptide, at 300 ug, made up each vaccine dose, with topical imiquimod. The repertoire was sequenced with immunoSEQ multiplex PCR; TCRdb's copy has only in-frame clones and lacks some. This table has around 40,000 clones, roughly 84% appearing once. The sequences come from PBMCs, collected from a glioma patient whose treatment included an IDH1 peptide vaccine. All receptors come from a man aged 35-49 years with glioma.

The chain uses TRBV4-1 and TRBJ1-4, with D hard to call. The CDR3 length is 14 residues. The germline V and J ends were trimmed by 1 base and 7 bases, with 10 bases remaining between them. Germline CDR1 MGHRA, CDR2 YSYEKL. CDR3 sequence: CASSQGSWVEKLFF. DNA for the CDR3: TGCGCCAGCAGCCAAGGGTCCTGGGTTGAAAAACTGTTTTTT.

This clone was observed a few times. The chain joins TRBV7-9 to TRBJ1-1, with D possibly being TRBD1 (5 bases). The CDR3 runs 14 residues. Germline V gene data show CDR1 as SEHNR and CDR2 as FQNEAQ (reference sequence). Trimming pared 0 bases from V and 5 bases from J, leaving 10 bases between. In DNA, the CDR3 is TGTGCCAGCAGCTTAGCCAGGGACGCGACTGAAGCTTTCTTT. Protein sequence: CASSLARDATEAFF. Filled out from reference TRBV7-9 and TRBJ1-1, the complete variable domain reads DTGVSQNPRHKITKRGQNVTFRCDPISEHNRLYWYRQTLGQGPEFLTYFQNEAQLEKSRLLSDRFSAERPKGSFSTLEIQRTEQGDSAMYLCASSLARDATEAFFGQGTRLTVV.

The chain employs TRBV18 and TRBJ2-1; 11 nucleotides match TRBD2. V trimming: 2 bases; J trimming: 8 bases; junction bases outside the gene matches: 5. Germline loops: CDR1 KGHSH, CDR2 LQKENI. The CDR3 consists of 15 residues. The CDR3 region is CASSPGVAGGDEQFF. The CDR3 coding sequence is TGTGCCAGCTCACCAGGAGTAGCGGGAGGGGATGAGCAGTTCTTC.

This chain connects TRBV11-2 to TRBJ2-1; TRBD2 aligns across 13 bases. Germline loops: CDR1 SGHAT, CDR2 FQNNGV. Trimming cost V 5 bases and J 9 bases; bases outside gene matches: 7. The CDR3 length is 15 residues. Written as DNA, the CDR3 is TGTGCCAGCAGCGAGAGGACTAGCGGGAGAGGTGAGCAGTTCTTC. Translated: CASSERTSGRGEQFF.

The chain has TRBV5-1 and TRBJ1-1; TRBD1 aligns across 12 bases. Germline trimming cut 3 bases from V and 4 bases from J; bases unmatched to any gene: 7. The CDR3 contains 16 residues. Looked up from germline, CDR1 is SGHRS and CDR2 is YFSETQ. The CDR3 sequence: CASSSGQGAGSTEAFF. The CDR3 DNA follows: TGCGCCAGCAGCTCGGGACAGGGGGCTGGTAGCACTGAAGCTTTCTTT. Full variable domain (outside the CDR3, taken from reference TRBV5-1 and TRBJ1-1): KAGVTQTPRYLIKTRGQQVTLSCSPISGHRSVSWYQQTPGQGLQFLFEYFSETQRNKGNFPGRFSGRQFSNSRSEMNVSTLELGDSALYLCASSSGQGAGSTEAFFGQGTRLTVV.